The 4 T cell receptor beta chains in this list originate from one sample, sequenced in a study of blood T cell repertoires in COVID-19. Only in-frame clones appear in the TCRdb table, and some are missing; sequencing was by immunoSEQ multiplex PCR. The sample shows about 250,000 clones, approximately 88% of them seen only once. Input material: peripheral blood. The receptors were gathered from a woman aged 25-40 years with COVID-19, enrolled during active disease.

The rearrangement joins TRBV5-6 to TRBJ1-2; perhaps TRBD1 as D (6 bases). Germline V gene lookup returns CDR1 SGHDT and CDR2 YYEEEE. This CDR3 is built from 13 residues. V was shortened by 4 bases and J by 6 bases, with 13 bases between the two germline ends. For the CDR3, the DNA is TGTGCCAGCAGCCCGGGGGGGCTGGATGGCTACACCTTC. This sequence encodes CASSPGGLDGYTF.

The chain has TRBV12-3 or TRBV12-4 and TRBJ1-5; no clear D. This CDR3 comprises 12 residues. V was trimmed by 7 bases and J by 0 bases, leaving 4 bases between them. CDR3 coding DNA: TGTGCCAGCACCAATAGCAATCAGCCCCAGCATTTT. Translation: CASTNSNQPQHF.

The chain couples TRBV2 to TRBJ1-1, with no clear D. The CDR3 extends over 11 amino acids. Per germline, CDR1 SNHLY and CDR2 FYNNEI. V lost 7 bases and J lost 8, with 11 bases in between. Written as DNA, the CDR3 is TGTGCCAGCAAAGAGGGCATAGAAGCTTTCTTT. Translated: CASKEGIEAFF.

J is TRBJ1-5 and V is TRBV25-1, with D uncertain. V lost 4 bases to trimming and J lost 5 bases, with 12 bases between them. The germline gives CDR1 MGHDK, CDR2 SYGVNS. The CDR3 sequence is 14 residues long. The CDR3 DNA is TGTGCCAGCAGTGGGCTGGGAGGTTATCAGCCCCAGCATTTT. As protein: CASSGLGGYQPQHF.